This T cell receptor beta chain appears in the sequencing data of a study of shared clonotypes between healthy human individuals (dated by TCRdb to 2020 to 2021). With respect to the entire study: Three men and a couple of women, aged 18 to 49 years, made up the cohort. Each donor's leukapheresis produced roughly between about 0.8 and 10 billion PBMCs. Blood TCR repertoires of a handful of healthy adults were deeply sequenced to estimate repertoire size and the extent of clonotype sharing between individuals. For each donor, three plates each were used for CD4 naive and CD4 memory, two plates were used for CD8 naive, and one plate was used for CD8 memory. To increase sequencing depth and limit assay-specific biases, TCR repertoire library preparation and sequencing were carried out by different laboratories using diverse techniques.

The germline ends are 12 bases apart after V is trimmed by 5 bases and J by 5 bases. From the germline V gene, CDR1 is SGHTA and CDR2 is FQGNSA. From the cysteine through the phenylalanine, the CDR3 covers 13 amino acids. Only CDR3 DNA remains: 39 bases, in frame from the first base. Remarks on this clone: Its antigen is still unknown. Base qualities are not recorded, but no much larger clone differs from it by a single base.

The donors were healthy, HIV-negative adults who had no recently reported acute infections or vaccinations. Every donor was a Caucasian adult residing in Nashville, Tennessee, USA. CD4+ T cells were enriched by magnetic negative selection, after which naive cells were positively selected on CD45RA and the negative fraction was taken as the memory subset. After blood collection by leukapheresis, PBMCs were isolated using Ficoll-Histopaque density gradient centrifugation and then cryopreserved in the vapor phase of liquid nitrogen. Analytical flow cytometry was used to check the purity and quantity of each magnetically sorted T cell population. Genomic DNA was isolated from every sorted fraction and measured by UV absorbance on a Nanodrop 2000c. Broad study findings and their caveats: Naive subsets generally had larger estimated clonotype richness than memory subsets did. Because the study included a small number of donors, the genetic and exposure-history diversity represented was limited. Incomplete sequencing was indicated by rarefaction of sorted-subset datasets, despite the large sequencing depth. Sampling was restricted to blood, and TCR repertoires in tissues likely differ from the TCR repertoires found in blood. Pairwise subsampling led to the expectation that sequencing depth would affect the degree of clonotype sharing among donors. Compared with non-shared clonotypes, the clonotypes found in all four sorted-subset donors had higher generation probabilities. Across a few donors, roughly 5.1% of naive CD4, roughly 3.5% of naive CD8, approximately 2.5% of memory CD4, and roughly 0.4% of memory CD8 clonotypes were shared.

Using the deep immunoSEQ assay, TCR CDR3 regions were amplified from genomic DNA by multiplex PCR. Genomic DNA extracted from each cell subset was distributed evenly over all wells of several immunoSEQ 96-well plates, and each plate served as one replicate. Each replicate PCR for sorted subsets received approximately 200 ng genomic DNA, equal to about 30,000 T cell genomes. Purified libraries were quantified with a Qubit 3.0 fluorometer, sized on a Bioanalyzer 2100, and re-quantified with the KAPA Library Quantification kit. Each immunoSEQ 96-well plate was sequenced on its own single-read 150-cycle Illumina NextSeq 550 flow cell. Turning to the authors' computational methods: Because only junctional sequences without quality scores were contained in the immunoSEQ output, filtering matching that applied to full-length reads could not be performed. Sequences were annotated with PyIR, a Python wrapper for IgBLAST v1.9, and V/J genes and CDR3 were assigned using IMGT germline references. Reads were removed for weak V/J assignments (E-value above 1e-6), missing CDR3, stop codons, out-of-frame junctions, or ambiguous translated residues. V3J clonotypes were defined as sequences sharing the same inferred V gene, J gene, and CDR3 amino acid sequence. Percentage overlap between repertoires was calculated by dividing the number of shared unique clonotypes by the size of the smaller repertoire. Three approaches were used to assess repertoire richness: RTK rarefaction, the Chao1 estimator, and Recon v2.1 estimates of unobserved clonotypes. Generation probabilities for all TCRbeta clonotypes obtained by the gDNA method from several donors were computed using OLGA. The immuneACCESS repertoire file appears here via TCRdb, limited to in-frame rearrangements. These files lack a portion of the clones; in checked studies, under half of the deficit traces to unresolved V genes, and the cause of the others is not known. The DNA gave D and trimming, while V, J and clone size come from that table. This sample has some 1,100,000 clones in its table, and around three quarters of those were observed once. The ten largest clones add up to under 0.65% of the sample.

The specimen was memory CD4+ T cells from PBMCs. The cell subset or site label of this sample denotes: CD45RA-negative fraction. In this chain, TRBV7-2 is recombined with TRBJ1-1; a tentative D call is TRBD1 (6 bases match). The source is a man younger than 35 in good health. Some clones in this sample may be carry-over from other donors' samples. CDR3 loop: CASSARTETEAFF. The nucleotide sequence is TGTGCCAGCAGCGCCCGGACAGAAACTGAAGCTTTCTTT.